In this sample, the clone carrying this T cell receptor beta chain turned up once. Its matching antigen is unknown. The data were taken from a study of cytomegalovirus exposure and HLA in healthy donors. Points from the study as a whole: Equally common other TCR beta chains were less clonally expanded than HLA-associated ones, a later analysis found.

A multiplex PCR was run with 60 Vbeta primers and 13 Jbeta primers. Data came from immunoSEQ multiplex PCR; TCRdb stores just in-frame clones and leaves some out. This table holds 130,000 to 150,000 clones, around three quarters found once. Looked up from germline, CDR1 is SGHVS and CDR2 is FQNEAQ. This CDR3 comprises 15 residues. Trimming removed 2 bases at V and 0 bases at J, with 11 bases between. The source material was PBMCs. The receptor's source is a man between 40 and 49 years old in good health and CMV-seronegative. This chain links TRBV7-8 with TRBJ2-7; D unclear. CDR3 in DNA: TGTGCCAGCAGCTTATTCCAACAACCCTCCTACGAGCAGTACTTC. Its translation is CASSLFQQPSYEQYF.